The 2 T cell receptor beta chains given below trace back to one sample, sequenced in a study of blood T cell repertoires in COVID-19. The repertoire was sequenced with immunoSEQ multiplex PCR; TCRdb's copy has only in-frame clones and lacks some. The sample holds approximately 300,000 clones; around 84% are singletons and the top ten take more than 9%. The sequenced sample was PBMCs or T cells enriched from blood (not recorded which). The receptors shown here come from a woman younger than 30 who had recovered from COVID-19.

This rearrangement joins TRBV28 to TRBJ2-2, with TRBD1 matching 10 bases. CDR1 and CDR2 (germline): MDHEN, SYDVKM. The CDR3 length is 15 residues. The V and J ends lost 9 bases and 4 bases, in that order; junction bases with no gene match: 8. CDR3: CASEPGQGFTGELFF. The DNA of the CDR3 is TGTGCCAGTGAACCGGGACAGGGGTTCACCGGGGAGCTGTTTTTT.

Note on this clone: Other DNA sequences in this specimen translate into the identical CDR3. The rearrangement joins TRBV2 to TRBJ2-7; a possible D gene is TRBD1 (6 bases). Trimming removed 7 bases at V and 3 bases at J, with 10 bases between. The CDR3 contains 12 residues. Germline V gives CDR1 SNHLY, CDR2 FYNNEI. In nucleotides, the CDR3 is TGTGCCAGCACTCCGGACAGCTACGAGCAGTACTTC. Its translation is CASTPDSYEQYF. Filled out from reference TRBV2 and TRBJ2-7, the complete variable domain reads EPEVTQTPSHQVTQMGQEVILRCVPISNHLYFYWYRQILGQKVEFLVSFYNNEISEKSEIFDDQFSVERPDGSNFTLKIRSTKLEDSAMYFCASTPDSYEQYFGPGTRLTVT.